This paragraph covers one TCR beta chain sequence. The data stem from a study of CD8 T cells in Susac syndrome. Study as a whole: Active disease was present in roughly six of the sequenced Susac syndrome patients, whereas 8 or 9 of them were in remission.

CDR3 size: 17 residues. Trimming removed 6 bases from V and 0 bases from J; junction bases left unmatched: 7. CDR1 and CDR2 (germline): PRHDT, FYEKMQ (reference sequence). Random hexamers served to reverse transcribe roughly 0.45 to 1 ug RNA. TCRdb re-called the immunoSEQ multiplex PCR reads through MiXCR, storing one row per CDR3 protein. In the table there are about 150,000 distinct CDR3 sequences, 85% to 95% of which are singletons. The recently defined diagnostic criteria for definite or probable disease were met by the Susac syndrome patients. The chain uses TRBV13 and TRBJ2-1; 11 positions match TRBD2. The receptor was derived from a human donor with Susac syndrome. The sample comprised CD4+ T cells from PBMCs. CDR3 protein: CASRRTSGRSSYNEQFF. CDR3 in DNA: TGTGCCAGCAGGCGGACTAGCGGGCGCAGCTCCTACAATGAGCAGTTCTTC.